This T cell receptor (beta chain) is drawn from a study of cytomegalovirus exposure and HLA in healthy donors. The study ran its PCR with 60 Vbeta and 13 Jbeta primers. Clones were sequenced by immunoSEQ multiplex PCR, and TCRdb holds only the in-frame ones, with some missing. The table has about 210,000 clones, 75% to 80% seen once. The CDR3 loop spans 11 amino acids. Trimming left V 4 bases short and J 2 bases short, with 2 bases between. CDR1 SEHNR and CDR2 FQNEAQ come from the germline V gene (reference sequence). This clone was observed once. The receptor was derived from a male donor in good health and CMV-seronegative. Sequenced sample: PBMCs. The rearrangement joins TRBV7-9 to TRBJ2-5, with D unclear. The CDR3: CASSSQETQYF. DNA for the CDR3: TGTGCCAGCAGCTCGCAAGAGACCCAGTACTTC. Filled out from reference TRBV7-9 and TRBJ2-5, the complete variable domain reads DTGVSQNPRHKITKRGQNVTFRCDPISEHNRLYWYRQTLGQGPEFLTYFQNEAQLEKSRLLSDRFSAERPKGSFSTLEIQRTEQGDSAMYLCASSSQETQYFGPGTRLLVL.